The clone carrying this T cell receptor beta chain was counted between two and nine times. Its antigen remains unknown. The sample is drawn from a study of T cells after yellow fever vaccination. A single record per CDR3 protein comes from TCRdb applying MiXCR to the 5' RACE reads. Of 340,000 or so distinct CDR3 sequences in the sample, 9.5% to 15% were seen once. The germline V gene encodes CDR1 SGHVS and CDR2 FQNEAQ. V lost 5 bases to trimming and J lost 10 bases; unmatched junction nucleotides: 9. The CDR3 totals 14 residues. Broader study findings: From the bulk population, abundant clonotypes could contaminate and appear within FACS-sorted repertoires.

The source of this sequence is a man between 18 and 35 years old who received the YFV17D yellow fever vaccine. This chain joins TRBV7-8 and TRBJ1-5, with 9 bases that match TRBD1. The specimen was CD4+ T cells sorted from PBMCs, collected 15 days after the yellow fever booster vaccination. The CDR3 nucleotides are TGTGCCAGCAGCCTTCGGACAGGGGTTCTCCCCCAGCATTTT. Protein: CASSLRTGVLPQHF. Using reference TRBV7-8 and TRBJ1-5 for the parts outside the CDR3, the full variable domain is GAGVSQSPRYKVAKRGQDVALRCDPISGHVSLFWYQQALGQGPEFLTYFQNEAQLDKSGLPSDRFFAERPEGSVSTLKIQRTQQEDSAVYLCASSLRTGVLPQHFGDGTRLSIL.